This T cell receptor (beta chain) was recovered during a study of cytomegalovirus exposure and HLA in healthy donors. The PCR ran on 60 Vbeta and 13 Jbeta primers. This table comes from immunoSEQ multiplex PCR, and its TCRdb copy is limited to in-frame clones, with some not included. The data contain some 120,000 clones, approximately 80% of them singletons. The specimen sequenced was PBMCs. This clonotype was obtained from a female donor in good health and CMV-seronegative.

The CDR3 loop is CASSLTRGDQPQHF. CDR3 DNA: TGTGCCAGCAGTTTAACCAGGGGGGATCAGCCCCAGCATTTT. The chain recombines TRBV27 with TRBJ1-5; 7 positions agree with TRBD1. The germline V gene has CDR1 MNHEY and CDR2 SMNVEV (reference sequence). V gave up 2 bases and J gave up 5 bases; unmatched junction bases: 3. The CDR3 runs 14 residues.